The 16 T cell receptor beta chains given below trace back to one sample, sequenced in a study of blood T cell repertoires in COVID-19 (dated by TCRdb to 2020 to 2021). Receptor amplification or capture employed the immunoSEQ multiplex PCR assay. Held by TCRdb, this immuneACCESS table contains in-frame sequences only and omits some clones. Under half of the omission traces to an unresolved V gene where checked; the cause of the rest is unknown. Counted in this sample were over 45,000 clones; more than 75% of them appeared once. The leading ten clones occupy around 8.7% of the sample. Sequenced input: peripheral blood. Receptor source: a woman over 75 with acute or convalescent COVID-19.

The V gene is TRBV5-6, the J gene TRBJ1-1; TRBD1 matches 7 bases. CDR3 length equals 16 residues. The V gene end was trimmed by 4 bases and the J gene end by 0 bases; junction bases not matched to a gene: 9. Germline CDR1 reads SGHDT; CDR2 reads YYEEEE. In nucleotides, the CDR3 is TGTGCCAGCAGCCCGGGGACAGACTACATGAACACTGAAGCTTTCTTT. Its protein is CASSPGTDYMNTEAFF.

The count of this clone is one. The CDR3 here is CAWTPGGSGNTIYF. The DNA of the CDR3 is TGTGCCTGGACCCCTGGAGGCTCTGGAAACACCATATATTTT. The V gene is TRBV30, the J gene TRBJ1-3, with no clear D. The CDR3 runs 14 residues. With 4 bases removed from V and 0 bases from J, the gap between germline ends came to 10 bases. In germline, CDR1 is GTSNPN, CDR2 SVGIG (reference sequence).

The rearrangement joins TRBV27 to TRBJ2-1, with TRBD1 matching 12 bases. From germline, CDR1 is MNHEY and CDR2 SMNVEV (reference sequence). The CDR3 covers 16 residues. V was clipped by 5 bases and J by 6 bases; unmatched bases: 8. CDR3 bases: TGTGCCAGCAGTCCAACGGGACAGGGGGCGCGCAATGAGCAGTTCTTC. Encoded protein: CASSPTGQGARNEQFF.

The rearrangement links TRBV10-1 to TRBJ1-1; D is uncertain. V lost 0 bases and J 8 bases, leaving 10 bases between the germline ends. CDR3 size: 13 residues. Germline V gene data show CDR1 as WNHNN and CDR2 as SYGVQD (reference sequence). The CDR3, as DNA: TGCGCCAGCAGTGAGTCTAGAATGATGGAAGCTTTCTTT. Protein product: CASSESRMMEAFF.

V is TRBV27 and J is TRBJ1-2, with D tentatively TRBD1 (5 bases). The CDR3 spans 13 residues. Germline-derived CDR1 and CDR2 are MNHEY and SMNVEV (reference sequence). V lost 2 bases and J lost 5, with 9 bases in between. The CDR3 region is CASSLVSGYGYTF. CDR3 nucleotide sequence: TGTGCCAGCAGTTTAGTCTCAGGGTATGGCTACACCTTC.

The CDR3 DNA follows: TGTGCCAGCAGCTTCGGGGGGGCCAACTACAATGAGCAGTTCTTC. It specifies CASSFGGANYNEQFF. V and J are TRBV11-2 and TRBJ2-1; 8 bases are shared with TRBD2. The junction had 4 bases not matched to a gene; V was cut back by 3 bases and J by 3 bases. Germline loops: CDR1 SGHAT, CDR2 FQNNGV. The CDR3 sequence is 15 residues long.

This clone was counted a single time. The chain recombines TRBV28 with TRBJ1-6; 10 bases line up with TRBD1. Losses at the gene ends were 8 bases for V and 8 bases for J; bases not matched to a gene: 9. Germline loops: CDR1 MDHEN, CDR2 SYDVKM. This CDR3 comprises 15 residues. The CDR3 DNA sequence: TGTGCCAGCCGAGATTTGGACAGGGGGGATTCACCCCTCCACTTT. The encoded protein is CASRDLDRGDSPLHF.

The chain is built from TRBV2 and TRBJ1-5, with TRBD1 as a possible D gene (5 bases). Trimming pared 3 bases from V and 9 bases from J, leaving 18 bases between. This CDR3 is built from 15 residues. Germline V gives CDR1 SNHLY, CDR2 FYNNEI. The CDR3 sequence: CASSEEHPRGPPQHF. CDR3 DNA sequence: TGTGCCAGCAGTGAGGAGCACCCAAGGGGTCCGCCCCAGCATTTT.

The chain combines TRBV28 with TRBJ1-2, with D possibly TRBD1 on 5 matching bases. CDR1 is MDHEN and CDR2 is SYDVKM in the germline V gene. The CDR3 is made up of 13 amino acids. V was trimmed by 6 bases and J by 9 bases, leaving 17 bases between them. CDR3 bases: TGTGCCAGCAGGAAGACAGAGGACGATAGCTACACCTTC. It codes for CASRKTEDDSYTF.

The chain couples TRBV28 to TRBJ1-1; D is possibly TRBD1 (6 bases). CDR1 is MDHEN and CDR2 is SYDVKM in the germline V gene. V lost 2 bases to trimming and J lost 8 bases, with 12 bases between them. The CDR3 consists of 13 residues. CDR3 region: CASSLLPTGEAFF. The CDR3 DNA is TGTGCCAGCAGTTTACTCCCTACAGGGGAAGCTTTCTTT.

This chain uses TRBV28 with TRBJ1-2; D perhaps matches TRBD1 (5 bases). The germline V gene has CDR1 MDHEN and CDR2 SYDVKM. The CDR3 contains 11 residues. Trimming took off 8 bases at V and 2 bases at J, with 6 bases between the two ends. The CDR3 spells CASGGNYGYTF. The CDR3 region has the DNA TGTGCCAGCGGGGGGAACTATGGCTACACCTTC.

The genes are TRBV9 and TRBJ2-2, with D perhaps TRBD2 (6 bases). V was clipped by 0 bases and J by 5 bases, with 11 bases between them. Germline CDR1 is SGDLS and CDR2 is YYNGEE. The CDR3 has 15 residues. The CDR3 sequence is CASSVVVGGTGELFF. CDR3 bases: TGTGCCAGCAGCGTAGTTGTTGGAGGGACCGGGGAGCTGTTTTTT.

The rearrangement links TRBV6-5 to TRBJ2-1; tentatively, D is TRBD1 (5 bases). The CDR3 consists of 14 residues. Trimming removed 6 bases from V and 1 base from J, with 10 bases in between. The germline V gene has CDR1 MNHEY and CDR2 SVGAGI. The CDR3 here is CASRYDRSYNEQFF. The CDR3 DNA reads as TGTGCCAGCAGATACGACAGATCCTACAATGAGCAGTTCTTC.

A word on this clone: The junction departs from the called germline gene at one end, perhaps through a read error. The chain recombines TRBV27 with TRBJ1-6; 8 bases are shared with TRBD1. There are 20 residues in the CDR3. Germline lookup yields CDR1 MNHEY and CDR2 SMNVEV (reference sequence). DNA for the CDR3: TGTGCCAGCAGCTTATTTGGGACAGGCTTCCAGAGCTCCTATAATTCACCCCTCCACTTT. Amino acid sequence: CASSLFGTGFQSSYNSPLHF.

As for this clone: The same CDR3 also results from other DNA sequences found in this sample. V is TRBV3-1 (or the pseudogene TRBV3-2) and J is TRBJ2-1; no clear D gene. The germline CDR1 and CDR2 sequences are LGHDT and YNNKEL (reference sequence). V was pared by 3 bases and J by 4 bases, with 4 bases between. The CDR3 covers 12 residues. The CDR3 sequence: CASSQSYNEQFF. Here the CDR3 DNA reads TGTGCCAGCAGCCAGTCGTACAATGAGCAGTTCTTC.

The V and J genes are TRBV11-2 and TRBJ1-2; TRBD1 agrees at 9 bases. The CDR3 spans 14 residues. V lost 5 bases, J lost 8 bases, and 9 bases stayed unmatched. Germline-derived CDR1 and CDR2 are SGHAT and FQNNGV. CDR3 DNA sequence: TGTGCCAGCAGCGCCGGGACAGGGACCATCGGCTACACCTTC. This sequence encodes CASSAGTGTIGYTF.